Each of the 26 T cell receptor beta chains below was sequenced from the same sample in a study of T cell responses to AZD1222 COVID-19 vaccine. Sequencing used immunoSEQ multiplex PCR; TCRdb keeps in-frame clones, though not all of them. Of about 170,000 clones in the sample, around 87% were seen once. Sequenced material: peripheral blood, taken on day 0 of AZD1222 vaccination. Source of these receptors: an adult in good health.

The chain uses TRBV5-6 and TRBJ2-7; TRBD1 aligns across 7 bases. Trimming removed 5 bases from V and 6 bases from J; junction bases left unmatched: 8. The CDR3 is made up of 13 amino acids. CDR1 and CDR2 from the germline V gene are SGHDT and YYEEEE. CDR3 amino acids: CASSGGRGIEQYV. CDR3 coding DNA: TGTGCCAGCAGTGGGGGCAGGGGGATCGAGCAGTACGTC.

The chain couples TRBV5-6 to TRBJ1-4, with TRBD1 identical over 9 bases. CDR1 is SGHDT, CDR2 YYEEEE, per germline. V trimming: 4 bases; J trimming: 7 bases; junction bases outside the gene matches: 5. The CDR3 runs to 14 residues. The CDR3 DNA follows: TGTGCCAGCAGCACGGACAGGGGTTTTGAAAAACTGTTTTTT. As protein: CASSTDRGFEKLFF.

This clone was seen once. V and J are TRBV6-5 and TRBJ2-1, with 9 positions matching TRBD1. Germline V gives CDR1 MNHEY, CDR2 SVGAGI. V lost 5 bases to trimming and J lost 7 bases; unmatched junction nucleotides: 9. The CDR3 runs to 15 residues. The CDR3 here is CASSPGQGPSNEQFF. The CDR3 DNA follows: TGTGCCAGCAGTCCGGGACAGGGACCCTCTAATGAGCAGTTCTTC.

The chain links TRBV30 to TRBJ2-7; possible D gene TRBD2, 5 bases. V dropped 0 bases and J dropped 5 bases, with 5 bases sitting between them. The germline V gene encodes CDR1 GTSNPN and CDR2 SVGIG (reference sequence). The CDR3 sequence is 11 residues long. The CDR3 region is CAWSVGDEQYF. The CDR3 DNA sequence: TGTGCCTGGAGTGTCGGGGACGAGCAGTACTTC.

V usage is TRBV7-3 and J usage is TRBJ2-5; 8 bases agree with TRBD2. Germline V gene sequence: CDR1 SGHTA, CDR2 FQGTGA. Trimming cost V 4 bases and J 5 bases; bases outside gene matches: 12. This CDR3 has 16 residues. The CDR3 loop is CASSSEGTREMETQYF. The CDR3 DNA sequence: TGTGCCAGCAGCTCAGAAGGGACTAGAGAAATGGAGACCCAGTACTTC.

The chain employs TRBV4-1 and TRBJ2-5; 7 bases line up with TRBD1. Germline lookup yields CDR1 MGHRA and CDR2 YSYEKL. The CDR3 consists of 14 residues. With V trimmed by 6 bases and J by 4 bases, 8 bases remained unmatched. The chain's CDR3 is CASSPTGAGETQYF. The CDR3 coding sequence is TGCGCCAGCAGTCCAACAGGGGCGGGAGAGACCCAGTACTTC.

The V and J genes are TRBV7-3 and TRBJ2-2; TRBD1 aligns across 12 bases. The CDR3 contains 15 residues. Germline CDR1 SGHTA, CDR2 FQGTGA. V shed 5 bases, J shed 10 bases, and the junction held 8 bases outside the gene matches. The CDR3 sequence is CASSRSGTGGEELFF. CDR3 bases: TGTGCCAGCAGCCGATCCGGGACAGGGGGCGAGGAGCTGTTTTTT. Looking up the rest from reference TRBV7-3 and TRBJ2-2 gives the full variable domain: GAGVSQTPSNKVTEKGKYVELRCDPISGHTALYWYRQSLGQGPEFLIYFQGTGAADDSGLPNDRFFAVRPEGSVSTLKIQRTERGDSAVYLCASSRSGTGGEELFFGEGSRLTVL.

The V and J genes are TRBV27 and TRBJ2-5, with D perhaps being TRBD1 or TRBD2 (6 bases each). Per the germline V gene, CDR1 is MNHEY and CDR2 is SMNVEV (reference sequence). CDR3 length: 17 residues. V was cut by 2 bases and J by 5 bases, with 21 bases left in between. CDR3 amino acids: CASSLSHPPTGRETQYF. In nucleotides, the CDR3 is TGTGCCAGCAGTTTAAGCCACCCCCCCACAGGGAGGGAGACCCAGTACTTC.

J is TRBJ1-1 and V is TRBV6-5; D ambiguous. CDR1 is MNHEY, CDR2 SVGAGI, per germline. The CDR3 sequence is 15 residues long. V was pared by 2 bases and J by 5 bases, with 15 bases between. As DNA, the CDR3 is TGTGCCAGCAGTTACGATCGTATATTAGAGACTGAAGCTTTCTTT. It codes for CASSYDRILETEAFF.

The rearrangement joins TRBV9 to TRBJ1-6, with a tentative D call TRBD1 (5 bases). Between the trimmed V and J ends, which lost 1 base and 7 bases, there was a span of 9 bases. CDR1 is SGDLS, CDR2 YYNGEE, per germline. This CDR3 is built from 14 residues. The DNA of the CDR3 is TGTGCCAGCAGCGTATCCCGACAGAATTCACCCCTCCACTTT. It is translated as CASSVSRQNSPLHF.

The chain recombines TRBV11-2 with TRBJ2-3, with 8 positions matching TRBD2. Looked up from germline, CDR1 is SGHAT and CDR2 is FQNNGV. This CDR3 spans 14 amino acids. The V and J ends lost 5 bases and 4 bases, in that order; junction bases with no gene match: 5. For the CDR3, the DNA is TGTGCCAGCAGCACCTATAGCGGGGCAGATACGCAGTATTTT. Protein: CASSTYSGADTQYF.

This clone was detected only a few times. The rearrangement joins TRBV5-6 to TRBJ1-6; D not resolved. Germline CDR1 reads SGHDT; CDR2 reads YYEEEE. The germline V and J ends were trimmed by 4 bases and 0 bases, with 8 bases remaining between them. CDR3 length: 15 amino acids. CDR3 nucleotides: TGTGCCAGCAGCCCGAGAGGCTCCTATAATTCACCCCTCCACTTT. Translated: CASSPRGSYNSPLHF.

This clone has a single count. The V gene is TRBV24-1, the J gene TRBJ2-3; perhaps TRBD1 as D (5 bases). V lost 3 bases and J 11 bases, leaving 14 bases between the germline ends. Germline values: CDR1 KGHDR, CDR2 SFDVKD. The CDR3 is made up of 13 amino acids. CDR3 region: CATSDPRTQGQYF. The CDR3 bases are TGTGCCACCAGTGATCCGCGGACCCAGGGGCAGTATTTT.

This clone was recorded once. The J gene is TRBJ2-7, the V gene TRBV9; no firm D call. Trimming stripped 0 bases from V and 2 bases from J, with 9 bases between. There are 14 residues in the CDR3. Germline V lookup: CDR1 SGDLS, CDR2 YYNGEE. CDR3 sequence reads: CASSVGPSTYEQYF. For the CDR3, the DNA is TGTGCCAGCAGCGTAGGTCCTTCTACCTACGAGCAGTACTTC. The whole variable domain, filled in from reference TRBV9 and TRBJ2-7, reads DSGVTQTPKHLITATGQRVTLRCSPRSGDLSVYWYQQSLDQGLQFLIQYYNGEERAKGNILERFSAQQFPDLHSELNLSSLELGDSALYFCASSVGPSTYEQYFGPGTRLTVT.

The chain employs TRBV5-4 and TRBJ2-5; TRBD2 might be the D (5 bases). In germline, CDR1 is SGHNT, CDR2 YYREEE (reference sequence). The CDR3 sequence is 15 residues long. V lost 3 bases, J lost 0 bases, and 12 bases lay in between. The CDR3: CASSSTRAYQETQYF. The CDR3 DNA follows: TGTGCCAGCAGCTCGACGCGGGCCTACCAAGAGACCCAGTACTTC. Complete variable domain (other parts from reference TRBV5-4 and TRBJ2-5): ETGVTQSPTHLIKTRGQQVTLRCSSQSGHNTVSWYQQALGQGPQFIFQYYREEENGRGNFPPRFSGLQFPNYSSELNVNALELDDSALYLCASSSTRAYQETQYFGPGTRLLVL.

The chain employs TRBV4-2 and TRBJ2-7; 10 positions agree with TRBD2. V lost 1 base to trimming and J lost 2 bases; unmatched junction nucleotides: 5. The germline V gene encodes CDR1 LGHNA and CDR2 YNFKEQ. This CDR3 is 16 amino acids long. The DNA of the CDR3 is TGTGCCAGCAGCCAAGCCTCTAGCGGGGGAACCTACGAGCAGTACTTC. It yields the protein CASSQASSGGTYEQYF.

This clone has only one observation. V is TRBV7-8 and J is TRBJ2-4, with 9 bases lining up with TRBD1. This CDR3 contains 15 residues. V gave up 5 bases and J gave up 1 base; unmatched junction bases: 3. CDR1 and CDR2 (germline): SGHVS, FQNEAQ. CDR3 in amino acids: CASSPGQGAKNIQYF. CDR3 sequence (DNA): TGTGCCAGCAGCCCAGGACAGGGGGCCAAAAACATTCAGTACTTC.

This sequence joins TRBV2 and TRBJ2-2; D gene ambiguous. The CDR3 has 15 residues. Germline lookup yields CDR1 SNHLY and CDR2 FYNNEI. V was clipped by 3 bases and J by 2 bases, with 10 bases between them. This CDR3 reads CASSDPTRNTGELFF. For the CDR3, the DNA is TGTGCCAGCAGTGACCCGACCCGAAACACCGGGGAGCTGTTTTTT.

DNA for the CDR3: TGTGCCAGAAGAGAGAGCAGATCCTACAATGAGCAGTTCTTC. This sequence encodes CARRESRSYNEQFF. This chain connects TRBV6-5 to TRBJ2-1; no clear D. Germline V CDR1 and CDR2: MNHEY, SVGAGI. V gave up 9 bases and J gave up 1 base, with 13 bases separating them. This CDR3 has 14 amino acids.

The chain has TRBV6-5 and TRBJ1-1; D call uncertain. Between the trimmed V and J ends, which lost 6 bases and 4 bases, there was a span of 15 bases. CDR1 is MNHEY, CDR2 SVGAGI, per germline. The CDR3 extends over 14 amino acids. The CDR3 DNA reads TGTGCCAGCAGGGGGAGGAAGGATAGCACTGAAGCTTTCTTT. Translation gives CASRGRKDSTEAFF.

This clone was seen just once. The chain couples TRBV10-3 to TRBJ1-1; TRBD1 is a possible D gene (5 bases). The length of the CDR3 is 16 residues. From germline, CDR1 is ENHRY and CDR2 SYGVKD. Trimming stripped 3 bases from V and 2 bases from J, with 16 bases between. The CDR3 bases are TGTGCCATCAGTGACTTATTGAACAGGTTTAACACTGAAGCTTTCTTT. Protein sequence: CAISDLLNRFNTEAFF.

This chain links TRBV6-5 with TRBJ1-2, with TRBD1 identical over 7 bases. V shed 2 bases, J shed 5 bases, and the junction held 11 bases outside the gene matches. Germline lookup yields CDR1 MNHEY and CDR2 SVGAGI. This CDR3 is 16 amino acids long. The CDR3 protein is CASSYGRTGDWYGYTF. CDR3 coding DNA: TGTGCCAGCAGTTACGGCAGAACAGGGGACTGGTATGGCTACACCTTC.

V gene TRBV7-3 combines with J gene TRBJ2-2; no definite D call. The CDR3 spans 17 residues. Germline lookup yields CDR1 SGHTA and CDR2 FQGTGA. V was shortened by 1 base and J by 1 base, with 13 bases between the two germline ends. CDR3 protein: CASSLISGRGNTGELFF. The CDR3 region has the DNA TGTGCCAGCAGCTTAATTTCTGGCCGAGGGAACACCGGGGAGCTGTTTTTT.

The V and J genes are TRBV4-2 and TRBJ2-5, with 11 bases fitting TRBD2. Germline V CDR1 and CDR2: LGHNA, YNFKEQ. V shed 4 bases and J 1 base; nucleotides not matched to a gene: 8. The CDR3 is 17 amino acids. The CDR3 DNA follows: TGTGCCAGCAGCCCACAGTTAGCGGGGGGGCTCCAAGAGACCCAGTACTTC. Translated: CASSPQLAGGLQETQYF.

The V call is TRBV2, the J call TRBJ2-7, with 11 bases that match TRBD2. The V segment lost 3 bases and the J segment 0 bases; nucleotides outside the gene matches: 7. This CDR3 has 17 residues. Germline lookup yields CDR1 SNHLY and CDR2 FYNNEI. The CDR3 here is CASSDTSGGLSSYEQYF. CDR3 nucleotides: TGTGCCAGCAGTGATACTAGCGGGGGCCTGAGCTCCTACGAGCAGTACTTC.

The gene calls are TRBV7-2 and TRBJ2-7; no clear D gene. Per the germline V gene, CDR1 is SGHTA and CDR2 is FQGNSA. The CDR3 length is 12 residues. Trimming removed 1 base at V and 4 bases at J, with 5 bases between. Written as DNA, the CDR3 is TGTGCCAGCAGCTTAGAACATTACGAGCAGTACTTC. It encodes CASSLEHYEQYF.